Included here is one TCR beta chain sequence, with context. What it binds is not known. The V and J ends lost 3 bases and 11 bases respectively, with 10 bases between them. The CDR3 consists of 11 residues. Germline CDR1 reads LNHDA; CDR2 reads SQIVND (reference sequence). Each CDR3 protein gets one entry after TCRdb re-called the 5' RACE reads with MiXCR. The sample lists 350,000 to 500,000 distinct CDR3 sequences; around 17% were seen once. The sample originates from a study of T-cell memory formation after mild COVID-19. Study observations and caveats: Whereas later expanders leaned CD4+, clones contracting day 15 to 85 showed a balanced CD4/CD8 makeup. CD8+ contracting clones occupied EMRA, while CD4+ ones occupied mainly CM and EM.

Sequencing used PBMCs or a T cell subset sorted from them (not recorded which). This rearrangement joins TRBV19 to TRBJ1-1; D uncertain. The TCR was taken from a man aged 18 to 30 who had mild COVID-19 (a few samples of this study predate the infection). Cell type and time point are not known. The CDR3 protein is CASSIGLLAFF. The CDR3 DNA reads TGTGCCAGTAGTATTGGCCTCTTGGCTTTCTTT.